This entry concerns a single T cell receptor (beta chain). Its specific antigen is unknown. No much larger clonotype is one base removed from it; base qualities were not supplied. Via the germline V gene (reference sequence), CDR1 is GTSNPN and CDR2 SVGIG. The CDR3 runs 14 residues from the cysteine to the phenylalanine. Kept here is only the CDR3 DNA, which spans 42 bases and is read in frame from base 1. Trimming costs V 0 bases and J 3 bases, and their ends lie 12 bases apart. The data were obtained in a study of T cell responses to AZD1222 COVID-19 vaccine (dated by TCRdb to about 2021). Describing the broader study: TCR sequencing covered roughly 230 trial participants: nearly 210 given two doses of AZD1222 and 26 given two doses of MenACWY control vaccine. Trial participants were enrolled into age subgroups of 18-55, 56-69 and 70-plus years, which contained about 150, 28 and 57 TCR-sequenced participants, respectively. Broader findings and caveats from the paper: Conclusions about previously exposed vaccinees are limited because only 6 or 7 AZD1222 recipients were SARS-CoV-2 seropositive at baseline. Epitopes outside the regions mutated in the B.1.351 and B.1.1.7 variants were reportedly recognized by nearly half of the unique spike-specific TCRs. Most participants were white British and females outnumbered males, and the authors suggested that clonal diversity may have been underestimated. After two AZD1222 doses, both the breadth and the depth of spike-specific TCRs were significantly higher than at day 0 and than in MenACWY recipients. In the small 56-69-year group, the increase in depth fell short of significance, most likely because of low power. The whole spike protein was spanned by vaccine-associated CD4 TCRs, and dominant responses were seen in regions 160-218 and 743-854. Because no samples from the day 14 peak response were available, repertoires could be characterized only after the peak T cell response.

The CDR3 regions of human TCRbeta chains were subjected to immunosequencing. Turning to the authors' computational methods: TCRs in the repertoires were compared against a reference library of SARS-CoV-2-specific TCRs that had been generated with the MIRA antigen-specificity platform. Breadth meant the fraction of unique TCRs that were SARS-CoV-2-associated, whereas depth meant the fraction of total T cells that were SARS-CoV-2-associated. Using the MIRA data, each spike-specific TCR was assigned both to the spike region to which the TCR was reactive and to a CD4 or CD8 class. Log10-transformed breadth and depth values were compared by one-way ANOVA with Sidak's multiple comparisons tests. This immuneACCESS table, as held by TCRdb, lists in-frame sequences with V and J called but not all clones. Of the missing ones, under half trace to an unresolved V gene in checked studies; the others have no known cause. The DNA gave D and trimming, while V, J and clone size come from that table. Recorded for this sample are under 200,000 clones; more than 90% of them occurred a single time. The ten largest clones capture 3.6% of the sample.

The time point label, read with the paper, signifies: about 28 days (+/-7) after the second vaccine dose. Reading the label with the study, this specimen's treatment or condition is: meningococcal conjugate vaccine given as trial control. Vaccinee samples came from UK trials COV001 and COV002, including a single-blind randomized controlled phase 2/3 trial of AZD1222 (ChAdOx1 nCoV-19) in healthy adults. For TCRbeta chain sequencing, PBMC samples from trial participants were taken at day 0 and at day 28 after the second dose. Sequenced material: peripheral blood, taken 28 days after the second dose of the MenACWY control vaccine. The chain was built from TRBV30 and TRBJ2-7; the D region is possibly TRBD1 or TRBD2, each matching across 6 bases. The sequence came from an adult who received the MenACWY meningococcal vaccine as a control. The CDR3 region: CAWSVGGTHYEQYF. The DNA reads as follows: TGTGCCTGGAGTGTAGGGGGGACCCACTACGAGCAGTACTTC.